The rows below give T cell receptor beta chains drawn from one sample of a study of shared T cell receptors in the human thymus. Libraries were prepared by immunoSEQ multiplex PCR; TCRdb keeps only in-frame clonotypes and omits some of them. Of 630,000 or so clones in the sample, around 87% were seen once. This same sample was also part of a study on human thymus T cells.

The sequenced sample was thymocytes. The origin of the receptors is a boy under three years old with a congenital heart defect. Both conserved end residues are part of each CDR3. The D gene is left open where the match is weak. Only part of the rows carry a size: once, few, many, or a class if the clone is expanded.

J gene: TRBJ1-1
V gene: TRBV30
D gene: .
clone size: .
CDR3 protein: CAWSRSNTEAFF
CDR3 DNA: TGTGCCTGGAGTCGTTCGAACACTGAAGCTTTCTTT

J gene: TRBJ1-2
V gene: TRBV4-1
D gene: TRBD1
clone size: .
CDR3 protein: CASSQDMTSGTGTNYGYTF
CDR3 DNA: TGCGCCAGCAGCCAAGATATGACTTCGGGGACAGGTACTAACTATGGCTACACCTTC

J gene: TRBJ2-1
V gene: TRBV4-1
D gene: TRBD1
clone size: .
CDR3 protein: CASSQDDRENEQFF
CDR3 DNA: TGCGCCAGCAGCCAAGACGACAGGGAAAATGAGCAGTTCTTC

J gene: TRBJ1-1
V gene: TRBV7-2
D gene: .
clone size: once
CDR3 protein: CASRSEWRSSTEAFF
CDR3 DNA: TGTGCCAGCAGAAGCGAGTGGCGGAGTAGTACTGAAGCTTTCTTT

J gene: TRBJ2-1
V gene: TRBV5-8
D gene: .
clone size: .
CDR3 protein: CASSLQVGGYNEQFF
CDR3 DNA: TGTGCCAGCAGCTTACAGGTGGGTGGGTACAATGAGCAGTTCTTC

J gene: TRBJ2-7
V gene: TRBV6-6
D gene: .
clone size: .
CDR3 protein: CASSTGRHEQYF
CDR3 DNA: TGTGCCAGCAGCACAGGGAGACACGAGCAGTACTTC

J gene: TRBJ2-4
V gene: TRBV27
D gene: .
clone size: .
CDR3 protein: CASTTDSGVQYF
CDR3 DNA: TGTGCCAGCACCACGGACAGTGGGGTTCAGTACTTC

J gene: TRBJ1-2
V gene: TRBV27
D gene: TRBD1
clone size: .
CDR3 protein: CASSLAGGWYGYTF
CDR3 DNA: TGTGCCAGCAGTTTGGCAGGGGGCTGGTATGGCTACACCTTC

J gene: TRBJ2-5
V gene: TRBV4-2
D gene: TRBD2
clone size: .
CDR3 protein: CASSQDITSGQETQYF
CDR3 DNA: TGTGCCAGCAGCCAAGATATCACTAGCGGCCAAGAGACCCAGTACTTC

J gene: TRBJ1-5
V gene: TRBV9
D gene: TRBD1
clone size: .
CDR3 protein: CASSPTGGSNQPQHF
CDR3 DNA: TGTGCCAGCAGCCCAACAGGGGGCAGCAATCAGCCCCAGCATTTT

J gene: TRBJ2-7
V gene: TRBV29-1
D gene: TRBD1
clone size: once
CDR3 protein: CSVRDRDYEQYF
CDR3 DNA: TGCAGCGTTCGGGACAGGGACTACGAGCAGTACTTC

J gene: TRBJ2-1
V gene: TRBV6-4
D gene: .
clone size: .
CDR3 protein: CASSGRRGNEQFF
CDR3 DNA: TGTGCCAGCAGTGGCCGACGGGGCAATGAGCAGTTCTTC

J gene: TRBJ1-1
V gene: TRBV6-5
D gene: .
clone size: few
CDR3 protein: CASSYFRETEAFF
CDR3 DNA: TGTGCCAGCAGTTACTTTCGGGAAACTGAAGCTTTCTTT

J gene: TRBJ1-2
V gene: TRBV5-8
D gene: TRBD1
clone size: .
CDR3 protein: CASSLARDRGGYTF
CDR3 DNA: TGTGCCAGCAGCTTGGCGCGGGACAGAGGTGGCTACACCTTC

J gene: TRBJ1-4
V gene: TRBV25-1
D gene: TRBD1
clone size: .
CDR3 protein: CASRTRTGVDEKLFF
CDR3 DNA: TGTGCCAGCAGGACCCGGACAGGAGTAGATGAAAAACTGTTTTTT

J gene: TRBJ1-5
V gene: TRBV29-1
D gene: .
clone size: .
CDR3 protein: CSVEDPRTDRMAYSNQPQHF
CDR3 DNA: TGCAGCGTTGAAGATCCTAGGACAGATCGAATGGCGTATAGCAATCAGCCCCAGCATTTT

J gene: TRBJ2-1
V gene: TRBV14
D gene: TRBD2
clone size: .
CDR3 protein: CASSLTGTSGYNEQFF
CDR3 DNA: TGTGCCAGCAGCTTAACCGGGACTAGCGGTTACAATGAGCAGTTCTTC

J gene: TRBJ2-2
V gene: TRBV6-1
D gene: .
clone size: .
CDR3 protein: CASSDGSLGDVDTGELFF
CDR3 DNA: TGTGCCAGCAGTGATGGCAGTTTAGGAGATGTCGACACCGGGGAGCTGTTTTTT

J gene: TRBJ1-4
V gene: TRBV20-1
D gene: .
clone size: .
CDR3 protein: CSARSGEKLFF
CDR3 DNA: TGCAGTGCTAGATCGGGTGAAAAACTGTTTTTT

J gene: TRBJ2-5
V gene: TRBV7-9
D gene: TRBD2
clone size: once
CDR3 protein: CASTTGGQETQYF
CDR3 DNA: TGTGCCAGCACCACGGGGGGACAAGAGACCCAGTACTTC

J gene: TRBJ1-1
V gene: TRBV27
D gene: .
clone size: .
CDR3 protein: CASSFNNLGVWGTEAFF
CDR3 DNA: TGTGCCAGCAGTTTCAACAATCTAGGGGTCTGGGGCACTGAAGCTTTCTTT

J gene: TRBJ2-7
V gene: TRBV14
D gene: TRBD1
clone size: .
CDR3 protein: CASSQKHRQGADF
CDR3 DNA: TGTGCCAGCAGCCAAAAACACCGACAGGGGGCTGACTTC

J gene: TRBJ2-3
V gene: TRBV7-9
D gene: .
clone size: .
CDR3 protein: CASSTPKRPLDTQYF
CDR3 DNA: TGTGCCAGCAGCACCCCCAAGAGGCCCCTCGATACGCAGTATTTT

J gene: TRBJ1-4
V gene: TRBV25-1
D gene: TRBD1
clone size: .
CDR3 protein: CASSDLGQPQGKLFF
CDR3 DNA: TGTGCCAGCAGTGATTTGGGACAGCCTCAGGGGAAACTGTTTTTT

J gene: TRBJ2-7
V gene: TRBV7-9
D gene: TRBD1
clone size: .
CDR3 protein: CASSLVQGTYEQYF
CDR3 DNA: TGTGCCAGCAGCTTAGTACAGGGGACCTACGAGCAGTACTTC

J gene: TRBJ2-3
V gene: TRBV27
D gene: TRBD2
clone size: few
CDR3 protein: CASSKRESGDTQYF
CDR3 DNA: TGTGCCAGCAGTAAGCGGGAGTCTGGAGATACGCAGTATTTT

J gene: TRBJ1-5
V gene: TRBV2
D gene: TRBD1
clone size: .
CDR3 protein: CASSEGRDRGNQPQHF
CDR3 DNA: TGTGCCAGCAGTGAAGGAAGGGACAGGGGGAACCAGCCCCAGCATTTT

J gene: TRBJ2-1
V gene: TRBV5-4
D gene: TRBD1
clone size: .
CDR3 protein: CASSLLRRDRGYNEQFF
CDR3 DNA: TGTGCCAGCAGCTTACTAAGACGGGACAGGGGCTACAATGAGCAGTTCTTC

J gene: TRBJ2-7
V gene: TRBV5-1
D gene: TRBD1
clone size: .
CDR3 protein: CASSLATTGRKYEQYF
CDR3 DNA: TGCGCCAGCAGCTTGGCCACGACAGGGCGCAAGTACGAGCAGTACTTC

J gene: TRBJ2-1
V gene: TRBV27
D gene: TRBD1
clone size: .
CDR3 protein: CASRQKDRANEQFF
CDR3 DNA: TGTGCCAGCAGACAGAAGGACAGGGCGAATGAGCAGTTCTTC

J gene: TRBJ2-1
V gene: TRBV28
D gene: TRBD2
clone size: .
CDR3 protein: CASSCREDRPSNEQFF
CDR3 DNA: TGTGCCAGCAGTTGCCGGGAGGACCGACCAAGCAATGAGCAGTTCTTC

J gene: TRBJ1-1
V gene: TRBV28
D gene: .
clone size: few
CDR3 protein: CASSLCQHLNRDSHNTEAFF
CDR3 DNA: TGTGCCAGCAGTTTATGCCAACACTTAAATCGTGACAGCCATAACACTGAAGCTTTCTTT

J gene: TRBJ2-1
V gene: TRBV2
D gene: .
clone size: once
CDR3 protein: CASRDPGQGASSGRAGPYNEQFF
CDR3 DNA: TGTGCCAGCAGAGATCCGGGACAGGGGGCGAGTAGCGGGAGGGCCGGGCCGTACAATGAGCAGTTCTTC

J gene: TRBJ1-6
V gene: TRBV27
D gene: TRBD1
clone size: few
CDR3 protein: CASSFISQGKFSPLHF
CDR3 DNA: TGTGCCAGCAGTTTCATCTCACAGGGGAAATTTTCACCCCTCCACTTT

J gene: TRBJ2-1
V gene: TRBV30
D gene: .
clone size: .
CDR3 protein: CAWSAKGKSSYNEQFF
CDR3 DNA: TGTGCCTGGAGTGCAAAGGGGAAGAGCTCCTACAATGAGCAGTTCTTC

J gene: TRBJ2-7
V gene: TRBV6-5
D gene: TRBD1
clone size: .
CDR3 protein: CASSSHTGESYEQYF
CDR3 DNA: TGTGCCAGCAGTTCACACACAGGGGAGTCCTACGAGCAGTACTTC